This T cell receptor beta chain is from a study of T cells in Graves' hyperthyroidism and ophthalmopathy. Concerning this clonotype: Its antigen is as yet unknown.

Study observations and caveats: Stable hyperthyroidism was told apart from ophthalmopathy by a model built on 13 V-J features.

It was RNA transcripts that yielded the amplified TCR beta CDR3 regions. First-round RT-PCR of the TCR CDR3 relied on the HTBI primer set. A single record per CDR3 protein comes from TCRdb applying MiXCR to the multiplex PCR reads. The sample gives around 690,000 distinct CDR3 sequences, roughly a sixth of which show up once; around 15% is in the top ten. The CDR3 extends over 13 amino acids. Between the trimmed V and J ends, which lost 2 bases and 5 bases, there was a span of 9 bases. Germline values: CDR1 MDHEN, CDR2 SYDVKM. Criteria for exclusion of patients were uncontrolled infection, other autoimmune disease, pregnancy or lactation.

The receptor's source is a man aged 50-60 years with Graves' hyperthyroidism. This chain uses TRBV28 with TRBJ1-1, with D unresolved. Sequences were obtained from blood. The CDR3 region is CASSLRTGTEAFF. Here the CDR3 DNA reads TGTGCCAGCAGTTTAAGGACCGGGACTGAAGCTTTCTTT.